This T cell receptor (beta chain) comes out of a study of OX40 agonist ivuxolimab in advanced cancers. About the study: The dose-escalation group included hepatocellular carcinoma, melanoma, renal cell carcinoma and head and neck cancer. Study findings and constraints: Low levels of normalized T-cell clonal expansion also appeared in some nonresponders.

V dropped 0 bases and J dropped 6 bases, with 6 bases sitting between them. The CDR3 extends over 11 amino acids. The V gene's germline CDR1 is GTSNPN and CDR2 SVGIG (reference sequence). As to this clone: What it recognizes is unknown.

The method was immunoSEQ multiplex PCR; TCRdb's version includes in-frame clones alone and lacks a portion of them. The table records 97,000 or so clones, 85% to 90% of them present only once. At cycle 4 day 1, cycle 7 day 1, and baseline, blood was sampled. The TCR comes from an adult with an advanced solid tumor such as melanoma, head and neck, liver or kidney cancer. Sequencing was performed on CD4+ or CD8+ T cells sorted from blood, taken in a trial of the OX40 agonist ivuxolimab. V and J are TRBV30 and TRBJ2-7; D call uncertain. The CDR3 is CAWSVLSEQYF. The CDR3 DNA follows: TGTGCCTGGAGTGTACTGAGCGAGCAGTACTTC.